This T cell receptor beta chain was captured by sequencing in a study of monozygotic twins with inflammatory bowel disease. TCRdb reprocessed the 5' RACE reads and stores each CDR3 protein as one record, lacking DNA. This sample's table reports 150,000 or so distinct CDR3 sequences. Concerning this clonotype itself: The target antigen is unknown.

Whole-study results and caveats: Lower sharing of clonotypes with other individuals was seen in IBD patients than in healthy twins. This was most marked in patients showing signs of disease activity.

The CDR3 has 14 amino acids. Germline V gene data show CDR1 as MDHEN and CDR2 as SYDVKM. Investigators extracted total RNA from whole blood and did not sort T cells. The source material was blood. The receptor was isolated from a human donor with ulcerative colitis or Crohn's disease, or a healthy co-twin of an affected twin (not recorded which). The chain couples TRBV28 to TRBJ1-1; no DNA is available, so the TRBD1 call from TCRdb remains unchecked. The CDR3 here is CASWDRGMNTEAFF.